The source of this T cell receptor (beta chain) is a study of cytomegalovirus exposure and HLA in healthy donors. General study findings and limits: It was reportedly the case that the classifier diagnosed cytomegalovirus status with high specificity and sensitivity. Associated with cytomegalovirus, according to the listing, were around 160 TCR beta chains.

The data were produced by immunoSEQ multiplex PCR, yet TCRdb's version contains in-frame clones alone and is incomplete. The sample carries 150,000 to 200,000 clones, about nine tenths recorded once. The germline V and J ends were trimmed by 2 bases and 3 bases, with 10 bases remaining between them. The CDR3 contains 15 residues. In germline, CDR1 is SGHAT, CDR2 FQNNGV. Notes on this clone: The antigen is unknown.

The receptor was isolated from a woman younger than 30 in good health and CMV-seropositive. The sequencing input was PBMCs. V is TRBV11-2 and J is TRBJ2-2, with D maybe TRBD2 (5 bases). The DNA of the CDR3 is TGTGCCAGCAGCTTATCCGGGATGGACACCGGGGAGCTGTTTTTT. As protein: CASSLSGMDTGELFF.